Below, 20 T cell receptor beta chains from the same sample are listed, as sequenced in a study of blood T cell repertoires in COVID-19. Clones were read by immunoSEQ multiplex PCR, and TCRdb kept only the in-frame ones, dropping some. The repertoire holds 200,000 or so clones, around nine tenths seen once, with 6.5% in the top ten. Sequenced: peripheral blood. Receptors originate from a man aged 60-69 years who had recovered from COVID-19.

The CDR3, as DNA: TGTGCCAGCAGTGAAACCGACAGTAGCTATGGCTACACCTTC. Encoded protein: CASSETDSSYGYTF. V is TRBV2 and J is TRBJ1-2; D may be TRBD1 (5 bases). Germline V gives CDR1 SNHLY, CDR2 FYNNEI. The CDR3 consists of 14 residues. V shed 2 bases and J shed 4 bases, with 11 bases lying between them.

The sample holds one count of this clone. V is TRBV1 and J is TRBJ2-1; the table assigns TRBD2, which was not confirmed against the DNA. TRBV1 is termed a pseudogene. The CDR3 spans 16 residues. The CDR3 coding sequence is TGCACCAGCAGCCAAGAATGGGAGGGCCCAGGTAGGGAGCAGTTCTTC. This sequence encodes CTSSQEWEGPGREQFF.

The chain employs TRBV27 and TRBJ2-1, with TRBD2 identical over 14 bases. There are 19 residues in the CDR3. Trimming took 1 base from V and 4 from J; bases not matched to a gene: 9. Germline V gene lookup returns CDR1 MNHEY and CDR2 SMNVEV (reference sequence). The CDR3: CASSLWGGTSGRDYNEQFF. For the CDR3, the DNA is TGTGCCAGCAGTTTATGGGGTGGGACTAGCGGGAGAGATTACAATGAGCAGTTCTTC.

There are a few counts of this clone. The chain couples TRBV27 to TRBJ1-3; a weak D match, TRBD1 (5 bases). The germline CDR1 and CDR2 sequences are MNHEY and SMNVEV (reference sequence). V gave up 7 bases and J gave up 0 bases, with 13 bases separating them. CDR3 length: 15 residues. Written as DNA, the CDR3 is TGTGCCAGCACGATGAAAGGGGTCTCTGGAAACACCATATATTTT. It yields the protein CASTMKGVSGNTIYF.

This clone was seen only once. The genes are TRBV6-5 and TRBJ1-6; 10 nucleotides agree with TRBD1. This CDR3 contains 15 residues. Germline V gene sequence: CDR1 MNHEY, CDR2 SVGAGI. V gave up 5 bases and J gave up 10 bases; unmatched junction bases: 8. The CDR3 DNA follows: TGTGCCAGCAGTCCGGGGGGGACAGGGGTCTCACCCCTCCACTTT. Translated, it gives CASSPGGTGVSPLHF.

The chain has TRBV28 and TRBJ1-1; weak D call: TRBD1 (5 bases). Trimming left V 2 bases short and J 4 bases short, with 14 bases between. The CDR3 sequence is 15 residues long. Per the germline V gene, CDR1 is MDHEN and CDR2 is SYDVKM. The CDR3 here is CASSLKLSGGTEAFF. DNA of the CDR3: TGTGCCAGCAGTTTAAAGTTATCGGGGGGCACTGAAGCTTTCTTT. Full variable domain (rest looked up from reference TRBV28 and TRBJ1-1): DVKVTQSSRYLVKRTGEKVFLECVQDMDHENMFWYRQDPGLGLRLIYFSYDVKMKEKGDIPEGYSVSREKKERFSLILESASTNQTSMYLCASSLKLSGGTEAFFGQGTRLTVV.

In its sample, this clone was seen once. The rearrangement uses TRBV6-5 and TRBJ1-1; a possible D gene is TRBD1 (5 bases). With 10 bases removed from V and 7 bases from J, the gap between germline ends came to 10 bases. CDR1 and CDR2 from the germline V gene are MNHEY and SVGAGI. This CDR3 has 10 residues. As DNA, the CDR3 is TGTGCCATCCGGGGGGGTGAAGCTTTCTTT. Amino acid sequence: CAIRGGEAFF.

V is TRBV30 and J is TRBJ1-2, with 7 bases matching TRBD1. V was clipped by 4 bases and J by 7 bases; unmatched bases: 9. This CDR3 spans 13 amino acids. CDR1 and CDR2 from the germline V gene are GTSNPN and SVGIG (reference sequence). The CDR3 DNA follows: TGTGCCTGGACCCTACAGGGGACTGGTGGCTACACCTTC. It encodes CAWTLQGTGGYTF.

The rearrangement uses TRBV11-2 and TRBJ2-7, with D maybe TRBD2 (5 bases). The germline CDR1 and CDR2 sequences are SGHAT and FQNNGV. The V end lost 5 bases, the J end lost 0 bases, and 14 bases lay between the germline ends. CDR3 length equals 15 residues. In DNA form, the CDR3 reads TGTGCCAGCAGCCGACCACGGGGTAGCTCCTACGAGCAGTACTTC. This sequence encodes CASSRPRGSSYEQYF.

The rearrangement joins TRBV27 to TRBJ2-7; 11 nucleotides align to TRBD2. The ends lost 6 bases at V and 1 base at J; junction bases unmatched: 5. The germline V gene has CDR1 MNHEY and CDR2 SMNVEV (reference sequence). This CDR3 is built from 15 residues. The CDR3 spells CASSQTSGKSYEQYF. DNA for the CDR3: TGTGCCAGCAGCCAGACTAGCGGGAAGTCCTACGAGCAGTACTTC.

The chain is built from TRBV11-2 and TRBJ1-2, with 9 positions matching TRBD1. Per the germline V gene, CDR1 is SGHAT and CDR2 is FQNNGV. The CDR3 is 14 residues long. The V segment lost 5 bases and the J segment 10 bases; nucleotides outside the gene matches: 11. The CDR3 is CASSGPGQGIVYTF. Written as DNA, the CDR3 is TGTGCCAGCAGCGGCCCGGGACAGGGCATCGTCTACACCTTC.

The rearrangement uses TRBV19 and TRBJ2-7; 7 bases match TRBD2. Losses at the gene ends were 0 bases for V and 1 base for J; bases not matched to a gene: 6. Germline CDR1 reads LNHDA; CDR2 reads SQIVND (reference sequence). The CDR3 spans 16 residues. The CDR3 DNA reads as TGTGCCAGTAGTATAGATCCCGGCGGGGGTTCCTACGAGCAGTACTTC. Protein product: CASSIDPGGGSYEQYF.

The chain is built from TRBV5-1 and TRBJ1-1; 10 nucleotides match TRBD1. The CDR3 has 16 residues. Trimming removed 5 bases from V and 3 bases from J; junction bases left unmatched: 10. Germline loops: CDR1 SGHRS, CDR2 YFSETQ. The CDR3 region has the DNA TGCGCCAGCAGACTCCCCGGGACAGGGGCGTACACTGAAGCTTTCTTT. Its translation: CASRLPGTGAYTEAFF.

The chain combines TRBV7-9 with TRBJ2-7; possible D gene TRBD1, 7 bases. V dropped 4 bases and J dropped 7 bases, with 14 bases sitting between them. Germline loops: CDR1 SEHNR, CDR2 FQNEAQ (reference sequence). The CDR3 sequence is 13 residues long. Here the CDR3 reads CASSWDSAGEQYF. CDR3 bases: TGTGCCAGCAGCTGGGACAGCGCGGGGGAGCAGTACTTC.

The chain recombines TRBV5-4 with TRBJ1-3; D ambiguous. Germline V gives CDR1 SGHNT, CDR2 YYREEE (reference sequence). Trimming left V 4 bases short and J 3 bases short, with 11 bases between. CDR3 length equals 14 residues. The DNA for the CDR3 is TGTGCCAGCAGCCGAGACACAGTTGGAAACACCATATATTTT. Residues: CASSRDTVGNTIYF. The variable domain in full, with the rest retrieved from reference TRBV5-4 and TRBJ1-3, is ETGVTQSPTHLIKTRGQQVTLRCSSQSGHNTVSWYQQALGQGPQFIFQYYREEENGRGNFPPRFSGLQFPNYSSELNVNALELDDSALYLCASSRDTVGNTIYFGEGSWLTVV.

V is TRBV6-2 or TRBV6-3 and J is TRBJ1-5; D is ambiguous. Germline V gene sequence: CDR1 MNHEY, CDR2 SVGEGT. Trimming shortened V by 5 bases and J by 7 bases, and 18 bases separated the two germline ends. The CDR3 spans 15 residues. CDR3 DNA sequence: TGTGCCAGCAGTCCCCAGACCCTAGTTGGGCAGCCCCAGCATTTT. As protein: CASSPQTLVGQPQHF.

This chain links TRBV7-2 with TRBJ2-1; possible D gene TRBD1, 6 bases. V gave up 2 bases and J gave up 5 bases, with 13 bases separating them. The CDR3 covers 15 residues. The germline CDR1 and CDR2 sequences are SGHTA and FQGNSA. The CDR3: CASSLYGTNNNEQFF. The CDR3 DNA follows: TGTGCCAGCAGCTTATATGGGACAAATAACAATGAGCAGTTCTTC.

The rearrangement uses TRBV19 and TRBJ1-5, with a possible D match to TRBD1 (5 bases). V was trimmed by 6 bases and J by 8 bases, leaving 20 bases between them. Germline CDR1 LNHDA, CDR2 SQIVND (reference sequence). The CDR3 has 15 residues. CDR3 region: CASSSAGSPREPQHF. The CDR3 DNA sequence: TGTGCCAGTAGCTCTGCGGGATCCCCCAGGGAGCCCCAGCATTTT.

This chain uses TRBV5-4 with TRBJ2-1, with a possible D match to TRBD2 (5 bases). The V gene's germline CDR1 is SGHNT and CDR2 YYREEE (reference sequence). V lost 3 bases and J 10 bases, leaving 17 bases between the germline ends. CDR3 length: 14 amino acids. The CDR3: CASSSRTGKREQFF. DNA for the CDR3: TGTGCCAGCAGCTCACGGACGGGAAAAAGAGAGCAGTTCTTC.

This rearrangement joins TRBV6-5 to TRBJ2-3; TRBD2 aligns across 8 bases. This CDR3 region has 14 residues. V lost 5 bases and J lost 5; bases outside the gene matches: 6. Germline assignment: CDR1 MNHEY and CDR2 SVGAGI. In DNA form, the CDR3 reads TGTGCCAGCAGTCCAAGCGGGGGTAGAGATACGCAGTATTTT. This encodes CASSPSGGRDTQYF.